The 9 T cell receptor beta chains below come from one sample, sequenced in a study of human T cells and chemical hapten exposure. Unfractionated whole blood was the source from which total RNA was extracted. MiXCR was run by TCRdb on the 5' RACE reads, yielding one entry per CDR3 protein. The table shows around 80,000 distinct CDR3 sequences, with roughly 15% occurring only once. The receptors shown here come from a female donor in good health.

This clonotype was seen more than once but under ten times. DNA of the CDR3: TGTGCCAGCAGCCAAGAGCGGGCGCGGGGTGAAGCTTTCTTT. Translated: CASSQERARGEAFF. The V gene is TRBV3-1, the J gene TRBJ1-1, with D uncertain. Germline CDR1 reads LGHDT; CDR2 reads YNNKEL (reference sequence). The CDR3 covers 14 residues. Deletions cut 0 bases from V and 7 bases from J, with 12 bases between. The variable domain in full, with the rest retrieved from reference TRBV3-1 and TRBJ1-1, is DTAVSQTPKYLVTQMGNDKSIKCEQNLGHDTMYWYKQDSKKFLKIMFSYNNKELIINETVPNRFSPKSPDKAHLNLHINSLELGDSAVYFCASSQERARGEAFFGQGTRLTVV.

This clonotype showed up just a few times. The gene calls are TRBV29-1 and TRBJ2-1, with 8 positions matching TRBD2. CDR1 is SQVTM, CDR2 ANQGSEA, per germline. The CDR3 totals 16 residues. The trim removed 3 bases at V and 1 base at J, leaving 8 bases unmatched. CDR3 coding DNA: TGCAGCGTTGAGGGGGGTAGCGGGAATTCCTACAATGAGCAGTTCTTC. It yields the protein CSVEGGSGNSYNEQFF.

This clonotype was recorded a few times. The chain carries TRBV13 and TRBJ2-7, with 7 bases matching TRBD1. Germline V gives CDR1 PRHDT, CDR2 FYEKMQ (reference sequence). The CDR3 is 14 residues long. V lost 3 bases, J lost 3 bases, and 5 bases stayed unmatched. The CDR3 loop reads CASSFPRDSYEQYF. Written as DNA, the CDR3 is TGTGCCAGCAGCTTCCCCCGGGACAGCTACGAGCAGTACTTC.

The chain combines TRBV19 with TRBJ2-7, with 10 bases aligning to TRBD2. The CDR3 runs to 15 residues. After removal of 1 base from V and 2 bases from J, the junction contained 2 bases not matched to a gene. The V gene's germline CDR1 is LNHDA and CDR2 SQIVND (reference sequence). The CDR3 is CASSIGLAGPYEQYF. The CDR3 bases are TGTGCCAGTAGTATAGGACTAGCGGGCCCCTACGAGCAGTACTTC.

This clonotype was picked up many times. The chain has TRBV7-9 and TRBJ1-1; TRBD1 matches 9 bases. Germline values: CDR1 SEHNR, CDR2 FQNEAQ (reference sequence). V was pared by 5 bases and J by 4 bases, with 5 bases of the junction left unmatched. The CDR3 totals 14 residues. CDR3 sequence: CASSSGQGSTEAFF. The CDR3 nucleotides read TGTGCCAGCAGCAGTGGACAGGGGAGCACTGAAGCTTTCTTT.

This sequence joins TRBV20-1 and TRBJ1-1; 11 bases align to TRBD1. The CDR3 sequence is 15 residues long. Losses at the gene ends were 0 bases for V and 5 bases for J; bases not matched to a gene: 5. CDR1 and CDR2 (germline): DFQATT, SNEGSKA (reference sequence). In nucleotides, the CDR3 is TGCAGTGCTAGAGATCCAGGGACAGGGGGGACTGAAGCTTTCTTT. Protein product: CSARDPGTGGTEAFF.

Concerning this clonotype: The junction shows a germline mismatch at one end, possibly a read error. The chain carries TRBV12-3 or TRBV12-4 and TRBJ2-1; D might be TRBD2 (6 bases). The CDR3 consists of 14 residues. CDR3: CASSLGDSFNEQFF. In nucleotides, the CDR3 is TGTGCCAGCAGTTTAGGGGACTCCTTCAATGAGCAGTTCTTC.

This clonotype came up a few times. This chain uses TRBV6-6 with TRBJ1-1; 11 positions agree with TRBD1. J lost 5 bases, V lost 0 bases, and 2 bases had no gene match. The CDR3 consists of 15 residues. Germline CDR1 MNHNY, CDR2 SVGAGI (reference sequence). CDR3 protein: CASSYSGTGGTEAFF. CDR3 nucleotides: TGTGCCAGCAGTTACTCAGGGACAGGGGGGACTGAAGCTTTCTTT.

The sample holds a few counts of this clonotype. This chain connects TRBV28 to TRBJ1-6; 7 bases fit TRBD1. Looked up from germline, CDR1 is MDHEN and CDR2 is SYDVKM. The CDR3 loop spans 15 amino acids. Trimming removed 5 bases from V and 7 bases from J; junction bases left unmatched: 8. The CDR3 reads CASSTHTGVNSPLHF. CDR3 nucleotides: TGTGCCAGCAGTACTCACACAGGGGTGAATTCACCCCTCCACTTT. The full variable domain, completed using reference TRBV28 and TRBJ1-6, is DVKVTQSSRYLVKRTGEKVFLECVQDMDHENMFWYRQDPGLGLRLIYFSYDVKMKEKGDIPEGYSVSREKKERFSLILESASTNQTSMYLCASSTHTGVNSPLHFGNGTRLTVT.